This T cell receptor (beta chain) was recorded in a study of blood T cell repertoires in COVID-19. About the study: Samples of COVID-19 (acute and convalescent) were obtained from the United States, Italy and Spain. The cDNA or gDNA used as material had been derived from T cells, B-cell-depleted T cells, or PBMCs.

The repertoire was sequenced with immunoSEQ multiplex PCR; TCRdb's copy has only in-frame clones and lacks some. The sample yields about 400,000 clones, 80% to 90% seen once. Germline V gene sequence: CDR1 SNHLY, CDR2 FYNNEI. Losses at the gene ends were 2 bases for V and 3 bases for J; bases not matched to a gene: 1. There are 13 residues in the CDR3. V gene TRBV2 combines with J gene TRBJ2-7; 7 bases are a match to TRBD1. This sequence originates from a woman aged 25 to 39 with acute or convalescent COVID-19. Source material: peripheral blood. The CDR3 here is CASSESGGYEQYF. DNA for the CDR3: TGTGCCAGCAGTGAATCAGGGGGCTACGAGCAGTACTTC.